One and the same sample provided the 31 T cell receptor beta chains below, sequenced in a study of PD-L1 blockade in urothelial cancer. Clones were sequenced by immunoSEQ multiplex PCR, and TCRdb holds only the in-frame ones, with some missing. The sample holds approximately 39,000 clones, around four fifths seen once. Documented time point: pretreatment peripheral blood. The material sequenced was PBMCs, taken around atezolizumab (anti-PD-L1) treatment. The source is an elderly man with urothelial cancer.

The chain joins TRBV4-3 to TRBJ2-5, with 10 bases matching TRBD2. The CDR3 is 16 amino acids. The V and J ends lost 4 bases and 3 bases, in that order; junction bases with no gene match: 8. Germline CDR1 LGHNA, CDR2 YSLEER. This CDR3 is CASSRQLAGMEETQYF. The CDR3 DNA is TGCGCCAGCAGCCGACAACTAGCGGGGATGGAAGAGACCCAGTACTTC.

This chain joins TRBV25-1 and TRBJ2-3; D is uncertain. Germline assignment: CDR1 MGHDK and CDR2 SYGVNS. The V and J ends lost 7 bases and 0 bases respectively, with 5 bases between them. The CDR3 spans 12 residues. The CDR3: CASKTSTDTQYF. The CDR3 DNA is TGTGCCAGCAAAACTAGCACAGATACGCAGTATTTT.

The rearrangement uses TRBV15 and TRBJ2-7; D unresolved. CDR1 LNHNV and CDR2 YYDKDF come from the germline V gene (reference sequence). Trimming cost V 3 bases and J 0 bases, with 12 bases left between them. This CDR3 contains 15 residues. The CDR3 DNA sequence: TGTGCCACCAGCAGCACCAGGTCAGACTCCTACGAGCAGTACTTC. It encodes CATSSTRSDSYEQYF. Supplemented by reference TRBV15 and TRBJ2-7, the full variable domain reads DAMVIQNPRYQVTQFGKPVTLSCSQTLNHNVMYWYQQKSSQAPKLLFHYYDKDFNNEADTPDNFQSRRPNTSFCFLDIRSPGLGDTAMYLCATSSTRSDSYEQYFGPGTRLTVT.

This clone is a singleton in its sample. In DNA form, the CDR3 reads TGCGCCAGCAGCTTAGGGCAGGGGGGTTCCTACGAGCAGTACTTC. This sequence encodes CASSLGQGGSYEQYF. This chain connects TRBV5-1 to TRBJ2-7, with TRBD1 as a possible D gene (7 bases). CDR1 and CDR2 from the germline V gene are SGHRS and YFSETQ. V was cut by 2 bases and J by 1 base, with 13 bases left in between. The CDR3 has 15 residues. Variable domain in full (rest from reference TRBV5-1 and TRBJ2-7): KAGVTQTPRYLIKTRGQQVTLSCSPISGHRSVSWYQQTPGQGLQFLFEYFSETQRNKGNFPGRFSGRQFSNSRSEMNVSTLELGDSALYLCASSLGQGGSYEQYFGPGTRLTVT.

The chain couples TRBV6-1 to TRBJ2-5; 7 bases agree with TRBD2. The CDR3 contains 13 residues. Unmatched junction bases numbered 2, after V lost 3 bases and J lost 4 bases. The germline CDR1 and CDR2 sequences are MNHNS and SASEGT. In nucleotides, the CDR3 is TGTGCCAGCAGTGAGGGGGGGGGAGAGACCCAGTACTTC. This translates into CASSEGGGETQYF.

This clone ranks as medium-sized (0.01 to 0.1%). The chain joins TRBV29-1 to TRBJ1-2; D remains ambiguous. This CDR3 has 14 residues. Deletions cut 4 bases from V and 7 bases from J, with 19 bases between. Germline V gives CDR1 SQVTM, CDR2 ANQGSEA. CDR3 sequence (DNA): TGCAGCGTTGGGGGTCGGGAAGAACCCTCTGGCTACACCTTC. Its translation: CSVGGREEPSGYTF.

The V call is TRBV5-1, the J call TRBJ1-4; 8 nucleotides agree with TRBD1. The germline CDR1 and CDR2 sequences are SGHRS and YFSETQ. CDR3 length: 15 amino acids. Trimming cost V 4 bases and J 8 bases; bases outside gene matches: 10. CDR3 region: CASSPDRVVGEKLFF. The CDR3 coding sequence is TGCGCCAGCAGCCCGGACAGGGTCGTGGGCGAAAAACTGTTTTTT.

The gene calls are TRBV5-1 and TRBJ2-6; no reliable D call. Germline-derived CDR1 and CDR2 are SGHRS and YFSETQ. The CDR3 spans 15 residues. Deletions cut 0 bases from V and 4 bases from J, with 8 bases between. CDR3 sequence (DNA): TGCGCCAGCAGCTTGGACGGGTCAGGGGCCAACGTCCTGACTTTC. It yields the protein CASSLDGSGANVLTF.

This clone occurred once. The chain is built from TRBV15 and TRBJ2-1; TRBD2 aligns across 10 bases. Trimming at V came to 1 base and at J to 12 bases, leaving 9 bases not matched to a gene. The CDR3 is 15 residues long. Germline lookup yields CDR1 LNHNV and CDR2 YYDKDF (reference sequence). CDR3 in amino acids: CATSRGLAGAIGQFF. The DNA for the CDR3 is TGTGCCACCAGCAGAGGCCTAGCGGGAGCTATAGGGCAGTTCTTC.

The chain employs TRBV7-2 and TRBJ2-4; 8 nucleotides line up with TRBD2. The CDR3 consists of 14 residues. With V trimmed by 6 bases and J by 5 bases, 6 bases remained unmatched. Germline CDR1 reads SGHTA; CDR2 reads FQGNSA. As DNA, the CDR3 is TGTGCCAGCAGGGACTGGCGGGGGGAAAACATTCAGTACTTC. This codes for CASRDWRGENIQYF.

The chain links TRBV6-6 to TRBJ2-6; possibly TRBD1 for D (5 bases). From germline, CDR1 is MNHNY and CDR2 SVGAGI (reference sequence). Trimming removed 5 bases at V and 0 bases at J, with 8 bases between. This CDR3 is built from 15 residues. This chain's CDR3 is CASSGHVSGANVLTF. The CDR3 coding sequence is TGTGCCAGCAGTGGACACGTCTCTGGGGCCAACGTCCTGACTTTC.

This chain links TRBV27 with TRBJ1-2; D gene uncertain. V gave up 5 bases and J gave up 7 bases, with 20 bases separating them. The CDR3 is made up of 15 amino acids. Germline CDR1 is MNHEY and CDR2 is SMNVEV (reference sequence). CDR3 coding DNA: TGTGCCAGCAGTCCCCCAACGTTTGAAATCGGTGGCTACACCTTC. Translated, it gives CASSPPTFEIGGYTF.

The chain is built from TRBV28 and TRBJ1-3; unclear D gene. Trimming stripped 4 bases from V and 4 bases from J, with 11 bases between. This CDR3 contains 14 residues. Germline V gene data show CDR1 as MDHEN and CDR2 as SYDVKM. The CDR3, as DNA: TGTGCCAGCAGTTCCCGGAAGCGGGGAAACACCATATATTTT. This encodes CASSSRKRGNTIYF.

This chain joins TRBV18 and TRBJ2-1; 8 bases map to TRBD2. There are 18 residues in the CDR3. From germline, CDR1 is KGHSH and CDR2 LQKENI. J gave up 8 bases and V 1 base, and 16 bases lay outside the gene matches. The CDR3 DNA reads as TGTGCCAGCTCACCACGTGGTGGAGCGGGAGCATTTTCGGATGAGCAGTTCTTC. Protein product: CASSPRGGAGAFSDEQFF.

The CDR3 sequence: CASSQSPKGYTF. Here the CDR3 DNA reads TGCGCCAGCAGTCAATCTCCCAAAGGCTACACCTTC. The chain combines TRBV23-1 with TRBJ1-2; D gene uncertain. TRBV23-1 is an ORF; its function is uncertain. The ends were cut back, 0 bases at V and 8 bases at J, with 7 bases in the middle. The CDR3 is made up of 12 amino acids.

CDR3 DNA sequence: TGTGCCAGCAGTCGGAAGGGTCAGGGAACGGGGGCCAACGTCCTGACTTTC. The encoded protein is CASSRKGQGTGANVLTF. The chain is built from TRBV7-9 and TRBJ2-6; perhaps TRBD1 as D (5 bases). This CDR3 has 17 residues. Trimming removed 6 bases at V and 4 bases at J, with 19 bases between. CDR1 is SEHNR, CDR2 FQNEAQ, per germline (reference sequence).

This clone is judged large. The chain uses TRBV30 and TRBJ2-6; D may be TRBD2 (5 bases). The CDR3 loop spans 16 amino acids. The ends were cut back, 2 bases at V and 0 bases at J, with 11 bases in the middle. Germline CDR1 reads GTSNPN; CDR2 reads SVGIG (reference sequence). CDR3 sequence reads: CAWSFGISSGANVLTF. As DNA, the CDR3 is TGTGCCTGGAGTTTCGGGATTAGCTCTGGGGCCAACGTCCTGACTTTC.

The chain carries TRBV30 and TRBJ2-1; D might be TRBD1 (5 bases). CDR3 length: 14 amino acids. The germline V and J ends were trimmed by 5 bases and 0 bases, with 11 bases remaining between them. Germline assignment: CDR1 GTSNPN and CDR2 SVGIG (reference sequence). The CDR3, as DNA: TGTGCCTGGGGAAAAGGGGTCTCCTACAATGAGCAGTTCTTC. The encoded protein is CAWGKGVSYNEQFF.

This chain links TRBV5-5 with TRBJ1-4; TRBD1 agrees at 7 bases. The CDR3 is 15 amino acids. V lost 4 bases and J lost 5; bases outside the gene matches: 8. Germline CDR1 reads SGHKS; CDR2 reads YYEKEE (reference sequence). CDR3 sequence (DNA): TGTGCCAGCAGCGCCAGACAGGGTAACAATGAAAAACTGTTTTTT. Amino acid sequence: CASSARQGNNEKLFF.

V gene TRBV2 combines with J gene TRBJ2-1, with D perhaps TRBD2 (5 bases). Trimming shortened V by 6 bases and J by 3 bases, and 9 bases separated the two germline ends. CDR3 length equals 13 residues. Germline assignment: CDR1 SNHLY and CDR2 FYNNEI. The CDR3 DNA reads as TGTGCCAGCAGATCGCGGGTCTACAATGAGCAGTTCTTC. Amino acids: CASRSRVYNEQFF.

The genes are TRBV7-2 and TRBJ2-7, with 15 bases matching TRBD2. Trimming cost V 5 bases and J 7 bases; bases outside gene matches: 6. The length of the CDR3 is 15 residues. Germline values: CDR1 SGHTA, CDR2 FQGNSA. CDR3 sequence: CASSPEGLAGGEQYF. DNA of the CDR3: TGTGCCAGCAGCCCAGAGGGACTAGCGGGAGGAGAGCAGTACTTC.

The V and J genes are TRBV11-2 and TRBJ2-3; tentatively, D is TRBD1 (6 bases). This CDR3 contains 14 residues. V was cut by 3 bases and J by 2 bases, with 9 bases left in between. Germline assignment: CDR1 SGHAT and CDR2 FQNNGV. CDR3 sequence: CASSFDRPTDTQYF. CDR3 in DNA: TGTGCCAGCAGCTTTGACAGGCCCACAGATACGCAGTATTTT.

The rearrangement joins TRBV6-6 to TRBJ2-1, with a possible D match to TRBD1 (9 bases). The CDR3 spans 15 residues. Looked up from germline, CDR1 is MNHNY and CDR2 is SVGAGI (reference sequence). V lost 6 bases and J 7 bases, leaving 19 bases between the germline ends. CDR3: CASSLAGQGSNEQFF. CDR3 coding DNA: TGTGCCAGCAGCTTAGCGGGACAGGGTAGTAATGAGCAGTTCTTC.

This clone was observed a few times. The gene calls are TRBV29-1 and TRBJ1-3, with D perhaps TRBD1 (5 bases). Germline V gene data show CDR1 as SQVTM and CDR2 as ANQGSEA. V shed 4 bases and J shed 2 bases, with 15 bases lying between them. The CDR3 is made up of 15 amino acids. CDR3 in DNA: TGCAGCGTTGGGTGGGACTCAAGGGCTGGAAACACCATATATTTT. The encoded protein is CSVGWDSRAGNTIYF. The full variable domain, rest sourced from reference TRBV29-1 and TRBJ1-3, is SAVISQKPSRDICQRGTSLTIQCQVDSQVTMMFWYRQQPGQSLTLIATANQGSEATYESGFVIDKFPISRPNLTFSTLTVSNMSPEDSSIYLCSVGWDSRAGNTIYFGEGSWLTVV.

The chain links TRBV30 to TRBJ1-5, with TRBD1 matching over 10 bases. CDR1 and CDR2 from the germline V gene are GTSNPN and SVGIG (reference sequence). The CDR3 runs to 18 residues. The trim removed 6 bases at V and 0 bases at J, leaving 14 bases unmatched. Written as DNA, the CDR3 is TGTGCCTGCACTACCGGGACAGGGGCCTTTTATAGCAATCAGCCCCAGCATTTT. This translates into CACTTGTGAFYSNQPQHF.

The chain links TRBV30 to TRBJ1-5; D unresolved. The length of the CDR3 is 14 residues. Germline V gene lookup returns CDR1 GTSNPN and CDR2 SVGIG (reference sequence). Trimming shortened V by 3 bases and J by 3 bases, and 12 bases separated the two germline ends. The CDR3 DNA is TGTGCCTGGAGGGGCCCCGGGGACAATCAGCCCCAGCATTTT. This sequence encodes CAWRGPGDNQPQHF.

The CDR3 here is CAWIVASGDTQYF. For the CDR3, the DNA is TGTGCCTGGATCGTGGCCTCGGGAGATACGCAGTATTTT. The genes are TRBV30 and TRBJ2-3; D is unclear. V lost 4 bases and J lost 5, with 13 bases in between. The CDR3 is made up of 13 amino acids. In germline, CDR1 is GTSNPN, CDR2 SVGIG (reference sequence).

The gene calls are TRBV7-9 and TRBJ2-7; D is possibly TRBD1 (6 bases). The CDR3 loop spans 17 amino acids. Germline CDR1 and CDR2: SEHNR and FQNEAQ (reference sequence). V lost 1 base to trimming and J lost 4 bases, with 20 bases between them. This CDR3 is CASSLVVKQGIGYEQYF. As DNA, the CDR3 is TGTGCCAGCAGCTTAGTGGTCAAACAGGGAATTGGATACGAGCAGTACTTC. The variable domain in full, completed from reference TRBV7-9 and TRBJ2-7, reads DTGVSQNPRHKITKRGQNVTFRCDPISEHNRLYWYRQTLGQGPEFLTYFQNEAQLEKSRLLSDRFSAERPKGSFSTLEIQRTEQGDSAMYLCASSLVVKQGIGYEQYFGPGTRLTVT.

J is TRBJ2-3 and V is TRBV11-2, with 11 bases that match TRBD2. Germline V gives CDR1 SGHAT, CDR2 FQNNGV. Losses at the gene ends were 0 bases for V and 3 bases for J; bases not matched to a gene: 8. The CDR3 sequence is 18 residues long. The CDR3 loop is CASSLEGGSGRVTDTQYF. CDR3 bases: TGTGCCAGCAGCTTAGAAGGGGGTAGCGGGAGGGTGACAGATACGCAGTATTTT.

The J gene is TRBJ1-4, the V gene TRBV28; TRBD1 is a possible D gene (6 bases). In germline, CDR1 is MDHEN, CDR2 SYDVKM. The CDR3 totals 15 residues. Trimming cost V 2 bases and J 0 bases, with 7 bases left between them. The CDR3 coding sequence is TGTGCCAGCAGTTTACAGGGGTCAACTAATGAAAAACTGTTTTTT. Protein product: CASSLQGSTNEKLFF.

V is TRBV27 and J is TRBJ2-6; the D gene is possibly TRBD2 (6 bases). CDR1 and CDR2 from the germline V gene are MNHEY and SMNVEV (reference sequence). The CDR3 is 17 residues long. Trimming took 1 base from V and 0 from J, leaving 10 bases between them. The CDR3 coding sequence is TGTGCCAGCAGTTTATATTGGGGGGACTCTGGGGCCAACGTCCTGACTTTC. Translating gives CASSLYWGDSGANVLTF.